Following are 8 T cell receptor beta chains from one sample sequenced in a study of shared clonotypes between healthy human individuals. Profiling relied on immunoSEQ multiplex PCR, and the TCRdb table lists in-frame clones only, not all of them. Of some 1.5 million clones detected, around 97% appear once; the ten largest clones hold 1.2%. Sample: naive CD4+ T cells sorted from blood. The subset: CD45RA+ positively selected. The receptor source for this set is a man aged 25 to 40 in good health.

J is TRBJ2-7 and V is TRBV2, with D maybe TRBD2 (6 bases). The CDR3 length is 15 residues. Per germline, CDR1 SNHLY and CDR2 FYNNEI. V dropped 6 bases and J dropped 5 bases, with 20 bases sitting between them. The DNA of the CDR3 is TGTGCCAGCAGAGCCTCCGGCGGGGTAGTAGACGAGCAGTACTTC. Residues: CASRASGGVVDEQYF.

V gene TRBV14 combines with J gene TRBJ2-1, with 11 bases identical to TRBD2. V lost 3 bases, J lost 4 bases, and 8 bases stayed unmatched. CDR3 length: 17 residues. Germline V CDR1 and CDR2: SGHDN, FVKESK. CDR3 sequence reads: CASSQALLAGAYNEQFF. The CDR3 nucleotides read TGTGCCAGCAGCCAGGCATTACTAGCGGGAGCGTACAATGAGCAGTTCTTC.

The V and J genes are TRBV5-1 and TRBJ2-7; D remains unclear. The CDR3 length is 14 residues. CDR1 is SGHRS, CDR2 YFSETQ, per germline. The V end lost 0 bases, the J end lost 3 bases, and 10 bases lay between the germline ends. In nucleotides, the CDR3 is TGCGCCAGCAGCTTGGAACCGCGTGACTACGAGCAGTACTTC. Translated, it gives CASSLEPRDYEQYF.

The V call is TRBV28, the J call TRBJ1-2; D is perhaps TRBD1 (5 bases). CDR1 MDHEN and CDR2 SYDVKM come from the germline V gene. The CDR3 loop spans 14 amino acids. V was trimmed by 8 bases and J by 7 bases, leaving 20 bases between them. This CDR3 is CASPIITGPPGYTF. CDR3 DNA: TGTGCCAGCCCAATAATAACAGGACCCCCTGGCTACACCTTC.

The V call is TRBV5-1, the J call TRBJ1-1; possibly TRBD1 for D (6 bases). Looked up from germline, CDR1 is SGHRS and CDR2 is YFSETQ. The CDR3 consists of 13 residues. The V and J ends lost 5 bases and 6 bases respectively, with 14 bases between them. The CDR3 DNA reads as TGCGCCAGCAGTTCCGGACAGAGCGCTGAAGCTTTCTTT. Translation gives CASSSGQSAEAFF.

CDR3 coding DNA: TGCGCCAGCAGCCTCCTGACTAGCGGCTCCTACGAGCAGTACTTC. Its translation is CASSLLTSGSYEQYF. The chain employs TRBV5-1 and TRBJ2-7; 9 positions match TRBD2. The ends lost 4 bases at V and 0 bases at J; junction bases unmatched: 5. The CDR3 loop spans 15 amino acids. From germline, CDR1 is SGHRS and CDR2 YFSETQ.

This chain links TRBV4-3 with TRBJ1-5, with a possible D match to TRBD1 (5 bases). Germline V lookup: CDR1 LGHNA, CDR2 YSLEER. The germline V and J ends were trimmed by 4 bases and 4 bases, with 20 bases remaining between them. The CDR3 runs to 17 residues. The CDR3 coding sequence is TGCGCCAGCAGCCTGCCGACCGAGTTGGGGCGGAATCAGCCCCAGCATTTT. Translation: CASSLPTELGRNQPQHF.

Of note for this clone: The same CDR3 arises from other DNA sequences in this sample as well. This chain uses TRBV10-3 with TRBJ1-5, with 8 bases matching TRBD1. The CDR3 extends over 15 amino acids. The germline CDR1 and CDR2 sequences are ENHRY and SYGVKD. With V trimmed by 3 bases and J by 0 bases, 1 base remained unmatched. The CDR3 DNA follows: TGTGCCATCAGTGACGGACAGGGTAGCAATCAGCCCCAGCATTTT. This translates into CAISDGQGSNQPQHF.